A single sample is the source of the 26 T cell receptor beta chains below, sequenced in a study of T cells in Graves' hyperthyroidism and ophthalmopathy. RNA transcripts were the template for amplifying TCR beta CDR3 regions. HTBI primers were the set used in a first-round RT-PCR of the TCR CDR3. TCRdb re-analysed the multiplex PCR reads in MiXCR, keeping a single row per CDR3 protein. The top ten clones hold roughly 53% of a sample with about 290,000 distinct CDR3 sequences, about 15% of them seen once. Sequencing was performed on blood. These receptors were collected from a woman aged 60-75 years with Graves' ophthalmopathy.

This clonotype was counted many times. The V call is TRBV6-1, the J call TRBJ2-7; D may be TRBD2 (6 bases). Per germline, CDR1 MNHNS and CDR2 SASEGT. The CDR3 totals 13 residues. Trimming took 5 bases from V and 4 from J, leaving 12 bases between them. The CDR3 DNA follows: TGTGCCAGCAGTTACGCTAGCGAGTACGAGCAGTACTTC. Translation: CASSYASEYEQYF.

V and J are TRBV29-1 and TRBJ1-2; TRBD1 matches 11 bases. Germline loops: CDR1 SQVTM, CDR2 ANQGSEA. J gave up 5 bases and V 8 bases, and 7 bases lay outside the gene matches. The CDR3 runs to 13 residues. The CDR3 DNA sequence: TGCAGCAAGTACCGGGACAGGGGGTATGGCTACACCTTC. It yields the protein CSKYRDRGYGYTF.

The chain recombines TRBV20-1 with TRBJ2-1; maybe TRBD2 (6 bases). Trimming took off 3 bases at V and 7 bases at J, with 13 bases between the two ends. This CDR3 region has 13 residues. Germline lookup yields CDR1 DFQATT and CDR2 SNEGSKA (reference sequence). The CDR3 DNA reads TGCAGTGCTAGGGCCCCTGGGGGGAATGAGCAGTTCTTC. Its protein is CSARAPGGNEQFF.

This clonotype has a handful of counts. The gene calls are TRBV7-9 and TRBJ1-1; D uncertain. The length of the CDR3 is 13 residues. V lost 6 bases and J 4 bases, leaving 12 bases between the germline ends. Germline CDR1 SEHNR, CDR2 FQNEAQ (reference sequence). CDR3 DNA sequence: TGTGCCAGCAGTTACCCGGGAAGCACTGAAGCTTTCTTT. It specifies CASSYPGSTEAFF.

In its sample, this clonotype was seen a few times. The V gene is TRBV19, the J gene TRBJ2-1; D assignment may be TRBD1 or TRBD2 (6 bases each). Trimming left V 5 bases short and J 0 bases short, with 17 bases between. Germline V gene lookup returns CDR1 LNHDA and CDR2 SQIVND (reference sequence). The CDR3 is 17 amino acids. The CDR3 DNA sequence: TGTGCCAGTAGTTTATCCGGGGGCACGAGCTCCTACAATGAGCAGTTCTTC. Protein product: CASSLSGGTSSYNEQFF.

This clonotype was observed a few times. The chain has TRBV20-1 and TRBJ2-1; D unresolved. This CDR3 spans 14 amino acids. V was shortened by 6 bases and J by 6 bases, with 18 bases between the two germline ends. Germline CDR1 reads DFQATT; CDR2 reads SNEGSKA (reference sequence). The CDR3 loop is CSASPRHPFNEQFF. Here the CDR3 DNA reads TGCAGTGCCTCACCCAGGCACCCTTTCAATGAGCAGTTCTTC.

Remarks on this clonotype: With a much larger clone just one base away, this may be a read error. The CDR3 does not close with the conserved phenylalanine or tryptophan, likely indicating a read error. The limits of the CDR3 on the DNA are not certain, so only TCRdb's listed CDR3 is given. The V call is TRBV7-2, the J call TRBJ2-3; the table's D call, TRBD2, was not checked against the DNA. The CDR3 spans 19 amino acids, including both terminal residues. Looked up from germline, CDR1 is SGHTA and CDR2 is FQGNSA. CDR3 region: CASSPYGTSGGAVSDTQCS.

This clonotype was detected many times. The chain carries TRBV7-2 and TRBJ2-7; D remains unclear. Germline CDR1 and CDR2: SGHTA and FQGNSA. CDR3 length: 11 amino acids. V lost 3 bases and J 6 bases, leaving 6 bases between the germline ends. The CDR3 sequence is CASSFYSEQYF. The CDR3 region has the DNA TGTGCCAGCAGCTTTTACTCCGAGCAGTACTTC.

This rearrangement joins TRBV27 to TRBJ2-2; 13 positions agree with TRBD2. Germline values: CDR1 MNHEY, CDR2 SMNVEV (reference sequence). This CDR3 comprises 17 residues. The J segment lost 4 bases and the V segment lost 5 bases, leaving 7 bases of the junction unmatched. CDR3 sequence (DNA): TGTGCCAGCAGTAGAACTAGCGGGAGGGCCTTCACCGGGGAGCTGTTTTTT. Translating it yields CASSRTSGRAFTGELFF.

This clonotype appeared many times. J is TRBJ2-1 and V is TRBV7-8; D not certain. The CDR3 has 18 amino acids. Trimming left V 3 bases short and J 0 bases short, with 18 bases between. CDR1 SGHVS and CDR2 FQNEAQ come from the germline V gene. The CDR3 DNA is TGTGCCAGCAGCTTCTCGCAGACCGGCTTGAGCTCCTACAATGAGCAGTTCTTC. Protein product: CASSFSQTGLSSYNEQFF. The whole variable domain, remainder taken from reference TRBV7-8 and TRBJ2-1, is GAGVSQSPRYKVAKRGQDVALRCDPISGHVSLFWYQQALGQGPEFLTYFQNEAQLDKSGLPSDRFFAERPEGSVSTLKIQRTQQEDSAVYLCASSFSQTGLSSYNEQFFGPGTRLTVL.

The sample holds a few counts of this clonotype. This chain links TRBV6-1 with TRBJ1-2; no clear D. Trimming left V 8 bases short and J 0 bases short, with 7 bases between. The CDR3 spans 12 residues. CDR1 and CDR2 (germline): MNHNS, SASEGT. As DNA, the CDR3 is TGTGCCAGCTCGATTGCTAACTATGGCTACACCTTC. Amino acids: CASSIANYGYTF.

This clonotype was counted many times. The rearrangement links TRBV6-1 to TRBJ1-1, with a possible D match to TRBD1 (6 bases). Looked up from germline, CDR1 is MNHNS and CDR2 is SASEGT. Between the trimmed V and J ends, which lost 5 bases and 11 bases, there was a span of 18 bases. The CDR3 has 13 amino acids. For the CDR3, the DNA is TGTGCCAGCAGTCAGGAAAACAGGGATCGGGCTTTCTTT. Its protein is CASSQENRDRAFF.

This clonotype has just a few counts. This chain joins TRBV27 and TRBJ2-5, with 11 nucleotides matching TRBD2. In germline, CDR1 is MNHEY, CDR2 SMNVEV (reference sequence). J lost 4 bases, V lost 5 bases, and 12 bases had no gene match. The CDR3 covers 17 residues. The CDR3 loop is CASSPYQLAGVGETQYF. As DNA, the CDR3 is TGTGCCAGCAGTCCGTACCAACTAGCGGGAGTGGGAGAGACCCAGTACTTC.

This clonotype was counted ten times or more. The rearrangement links TRBV27 to TRBJ2-4; perhaps TRBD1 as D (7 bases). This CDR3 region has 14 residues. Germline V CDR1 and CDR2: MNHEY, SMNVEV (reference sequence). With 8 bases removed from V and 6 bases from J, the gap between germline ends came to 17 bases. The chain's CDR3 is CASGDRQGGNIQYF. CDR3 DNA: TGTGCCAGCGGCGACCGACAGGGAGGAAACATTCAGTACTTC.

This clonotype was seen many times. This chain uses TRBV7-2 with TRBJ2-7; 8 bases map to TRBD2. The CDR3 sequence is 15 residues long. V lost 2 bases and J lost 3; bases outside the gene matches: 6. Germline V gene data show CDR1 as SGHTA and CDR2 as FQGNSA. The CDR3 nucleotides read TGTGCCAGCAGCTTAACCGGGACTAGTTACTACGAGCAGTACTTC. Its translation is CASSLTGTSYYEQYF. The whole variable domain, remainder taken from reference TRBV7-2 and TRBJ2-7, is GAGVSQSPSNKVTEKGKDVELRCDPISGHTALYWYRQSLGQGLEFLIYFQGNSAPDKSGLPSDRFSAERTGGSVSTLTIQRTQQEDSAVYLCASSLTGTSYYEQYFGPGTRLTVT.

This rearrangement joins TRBV19 to TRBJ2-7; TRBD1 matches 10 bases. This CDR3 has 15 residues. Germline lookup yields CDR1 LNHDA and CDR2 SQIVND (reference sequence). With V trimmed by 1 base and J by 1 base, 1 base remained unmatched. In nucleotides, the CDR3 is TGTGCCAGTAGTATAGGGACAGGGGGTTCCTACGAGCAGTACTTC. Its protein product is CASSIGTGGSYEQYF.

This clonotype was seen more than once but under ten times. The V and J genes are TRBV24-1 and TRBJ2-2; the match to TRBD1 covers 8 bases. Unmatched junction bases numbered 6, after V lost 0 bases and J lost 7 bases. The CDR3 extends over 16 amino acids. Looked up from germline, CDR1 is KGHDR and CDR2 is SFDVKD. The chain's CDR3 is CATSDLGQGAGGELFF. Here the CDR3 DNA reads TGTGCCACCAGTGATTTGGGTCAGGGGGCAGGCGGGGAGCTGTTTTTT.

The chain has TRBV4-3 and TRBJ2-1; TRBD1 might be the D (5 bases). This CDR3 has 16 residues. The V gene lost 0 bases and the J gene lost 3 bases, with 12 bases spanning the gap. Germline V gene lookup returns CDR1 LGHNA and CDR2 YSLEER. The CDR3 DNA reads TGCGCCAGCAGCCAAGATGGGGCGGCCAGCTACAATGAGCAGTTCTTC. This sequence encodes CASSQDGAASYNEQFF.

This clonotype was observed a few times. In nucleotides, the CDR3 is TGTGCCAGCTCGGGAGGGAGGGCCTATGGCTACACCTTC. Its translation is CASSGGRAYGYTF. This chain uses TRBV27 with TRBJ1-2; D gene unclear. Deletions cut 8 bases from V and 4 bases from J, with 14 bases between. The CDR3 runs 13 residues. Germline V gives CDR1 MNHEY, CDR2 SMNVEV (reference sequence).

The gene calls are TRBV7-9 and TRBJ2-7, with D perhaps matching TRBD1 (6 bases). From germline, CDR1 is SEHNR and CDR2 FQNEAQ (reference sequence). The V gene lost 3 bases and the J gene lost 7 bases, with 16 bases spanning the gap. This CDR3 comprises 14 residues. The CDR3 region is CASSFQGPLGEQYF. The CDR3 DNA follows: TGTGCCAGCAGCTTCCAGGGGCCCCTTGGAGAGCAGTACTTC.

This clonotype was recorded at least ten times. This chain connects TRBV10-3 to TRBJ2-1, with 8 bases matching TRBD1. Germline-derived CDR1 and CDR2 are ENHRY and SYGVKD. The CDR3 consists of 11 residues. V lost 4 bases and J lost 10; bases outside the gene matches: 0. CDR3 in DNA: TGTGCCATCAGTGGGACAGGGGAGCAGTTCTTC. Its translation is CAISGTGEQFF.

The chain is built from TRBV3-2 and TRBJ1-1; the table names TRBD1, a call not compared with the DNA. TRBV3-2 is a pseudogene segment. CDR3 size: 16 residues. CDR3 coding DNA: TGTGCCAGCAGCCCACCAATTTCGCAGGGGAACACTGAAGCTTTCTTT. The encoded protein is CASSPPISQGNTEAFF.

This clonotype was seen repeatedly, ten times or more. The chain recombines TRBV7-2 with TRBJ2-5, with a tentative D call TRBD1 (6 bases). Germline V gene sequence: CDR1 SGHTA, CDR2 FQGNSA. The CDR3 has 13 residues. Trimming removed 6 bases at V and 2 bases at J, with 10 bases between. In DNA, the CDR3 is TGTGCCAGCAGTAGGGGGAGACAAGAGACCCAGTACTTC. Its protein is CASSRGRQETQYF.

This clonotype was counted between two and nine times. The chain combines TRBV20-1 with TRBJ2-7; D could derive from TRBD1 or TRBD2 (5 bases each). Germline CDR1 reads DFQATT; CDR2 reads SNEGSKA (reference sequence). The CDR3 sequence is 17 residues long. V lost 0 bases and J lost 0, with 18 bases in between. CDR3 residues: CSARDVDNRRSSYEQYF. Here the CDR3 DNA reads TGCAGTGCTAGAGATGTCGACAACAGGAGGAGCTCCTACGAGCAGTACTTC.

This clonotype was seen ten or more times. The chain uses TRBV6-6 and TRBJ2-7; a possible D gene is TRBD2 (5 bases). The CDR3 contains 15 residues. V was cut by 4 bases and J by 1 base, with 14 bases left in between. Germline assignment: CDR1 MNHNY and CDR2 SVGAGI (reference sequence). The chain's CDR3 is CASSSVGTRSYEQYF. The CDR3 nucleotides are TGTGCCAGCAGTTCCGTGGGTACTAGATCCTACGAGCAGTACTTC.

This clonotype was detected ten times or more. The CDR3 DNA reads as TGTGCCAGTAGTATATTCGGCCCTCGACAGGGGTTGATCTACGAGCAGTACTTC. This codes for CASSIFGPRQGLIYEQYF. The chain couples TRBV19 to TRBJ2-7; 8 nucleotides agree with TRBD1. The CDR3 covers 18 residues. CDR1 is LNHDA, CDR2 SQIVND, per germline (reference sequence). V lost 2 bases and J lost 3; bases outside the gene matches: 15. The complete variable domain, with remaining parts taken from reference TRBV19 and TRBJ2-7, reads DGGITQSPKYLFRKEGQNVTLSCEQNLNHDAMYWYRQDPGQGLRLIYYSQIVNDFQKGDIAEGYSVSREKKESFPLTVTSAQKNPTAFYLCASSIFGPRQGLIYEQYFGPGTRLTVT.